These T cell receptor beta chains were read from a single sample in a study of cytomegalovirus exposure and HLA in healthy donors. Using immunoSEQ multiplex PCR, the repertoire was profiled, and TCRdb retains in-frame clones only, with some absent. This table has roughly 150,000 clones, about three quarters appearing once. Sample: PBMCs. These receptors were taken from a woman aged 40 to 50 in good health and CMV-seropositive. CDR3s include the opening cysteine and the closing phenylalanine or tryptophan. Fields, in order: CDR3 DNA, CDR3 protein, J gene, V gene, D gene, clone size. The D gene is left open where the match is weak. A clone size is listed for some rows: how often the clone was seen (once, few, many), or a class if it is expanded.

CDR3 DNA: TGTGCCAGCAGGAGACAGGGGGGGAGCTCCTATAATTCACCCCTCCACTTT; CDR3 protein: CASRRQGGSSYNSPLHF; J gene: TRBJ1-6; V gene: TRBV28; D gene: TRBD1; clone size: -
CDR3 DNA: TGCGCCAGCAGCTTGAACGCCGGGGGGTCCTACAATGAGCAGTTCTTC; CDR3 protein: CASSLNAGGSYNEQFF; J gene: TRBJ2-1; V gene: TRBV5-1; D gene: TRBD2; clone size: -
CDR3 DNA: TGTGCCAGCAGTTTTTGGGCCACGGGAACACATGGCTACACCTTC; CDR3 protein: CASSFWATGTHGYTF; J gene: TRBJ1-2; V gene: TRBV27; D gene: -; clone size: -
CDR3 DNA: TGTGCCATCGCGGCCTCGGGGGACACTGAAGCTTTCTTT; CDR3 protein: CAIAASGDTEAFF; J gene: TRBJ1-1; V gene: TRBV6-1; D gene: -; clone size: -
CDR3 DNA: TGTGCCAGCAGCTTGGCAAGGACAGGGGTTCGACAGCCCCAGCATTTT; CDR3 protein: CASSLARTGVRQPQHF; J gene: TRBJ1-5; V gene: TRBV5-8; D gene: TRBD1; clone size: -
CDR3 DNA: TGTGCCATCAGTCCACTAACTAGCGGCATTAGCTCCTACGAGCAGTACTTC; CDR3 protein: CAISPLTSGISSYEQYF; J gene: TRBJ2-7; V gene: TRBV10-3; D gene: TRBD2; clone size: -
CDR3 DNA: TGCACCAGCAGCCAAGATCGGACACTCGGAGAGACCCAGTACTTC; CDR3 protein: CTSSQDRTLGETQYF; J gene: TRBJ2-5; V gene: TRBV1; D gene: -; clone size: -
CDR3 DNA: TGTGCCAGCAGCCCTTCCGGGACAGGGAGCTACGAGCAGTACTTC; CDR3 protein: CASSPSGTGSYEQYF; J gene: TRBJ2-7; V gene: TRBV5-4; D gene: TRBD1; clone size: few
CDR3 DNA: TGTGCCAGCCACCGGGACACCGAAGAGACCCAGTACTTC; CDR3 protein: CASHRDTEETQYF; J gene: TRBJ2-5; V gene: TRBV2; D gene: -; clone size: -
CDR3 DNA: TGTGCCTGGAGTGTAGGTAGGGGGCACTACGAGCAGTACTTC; CDR3 protein: CAWSVGRGHYEQYF; J gene: TRBJ2-7; V gene: TRBV30; D gene: TRBD1; clone size: few
CDR3 DNA: TGTGCCAGCAGTCCTCGGGACAGGTATACTTCACCCCTCCACTTT; CDR3 protein: CASSPRDRYTSPLHF; J gene: TRBJ1-6; V gene: TRBV27; D gene: TRBD1; clone size: -
CDR3 DNA: TGTGCCAGCAGAGCCGTGGACAAGGGGGATGAGCAGTTCTTC; CDR3 protein: CASRAVDKGDEQFF; J gene: TRBJ2-1; V gene: TRBV28; D gene: -; clone size: -
CDR3 DNA: TGTGCCTGGAGTGCAAGGTCGAGGCAGAATCCACCCCTCCACTTT; CDR3 protein: CAWSARSRQNPPLHF; J gene: TRBJ1-6; V gene: TRBV30; D gene: -; clone size: -
CDR3 DNA: TGTGCCAGCAGCCATGATGGGCCCGGACTAGGTCAAGGAGTGAGCACCGGGGAGCTGTTTTTT; CDR3 protein: CASSHDGPGLGQGVSTGELFF; J gene: TRBJ2-2; V gene: TRBV4-2; D gene: TRBD2; clone size: once
CDR3 DNA: TGTTCCAGGAGTTACGCGGCATACGAGCAGTACTTC; CDR3 protein: CSRSYAAYEQYF; J gene: TRBJ2-7; V gene: TRBV6-6; D gene: -; clone size: -
CDR3 DNA: TGTGCCAGCAGTCCAACAGGCACTGAAGCTTTCTTT; CDR3 protein: CASSPTGTEAFF; J gene: TRBJ1-1; V gene: TRBV6-5; D gene: -; clone size: -
CDR3 DNA: TGTGCCAGCAGCTTCTATGGGACAGATTACTCTGGGGCCAACGGCCTGACTTTC; CDR3 protein: CASSFYGTDYSGANGLTF; J gene: TRBJ2-6; V gene: TRBV13; D gene: TRBD1; clone size: -
CDR3 DNA: TGCGCCAGCAGCCCGGACACCGTGAACACTGAAGCTTTCTTT; CDR3 protein: CASSPDTVNTEAFF; J gene: TRBJ1-1; V gene: TRBV5-1; D gene: -; clone size: -
CDR3 DNA: TGTGCCAGTAGTATTAGGGAGACCTACGAGCAGTACTTC; CDR3 protein: CASSIRETYEQYF; J gene: TRBJ2-7; V gene: TRBV19; D gene: -; clone size: -
CDR3 DNA: TGCGCCAGCAGCTCCGGGGACAGTCGAGAGACCCAGTACTTC; CDR3 protein: CASSSGDSRETQYF; J gene: TRBJ2-5; V gene: TRBV5-1; D gene: TRBD1; clone size: -
CDR3 DNA: TGCGCCAGCAGCTTTGGTAGCCAAGAGACCCAGTACTTC; CDR3 protein: CASSFGSQETQYF; J gene: TRBJ2-5; V gene: TRBV5-1; D gene: -; clone size: -
CDR3 DNA: TGTGCCTGGAGCCCCCACGTTGGGACATCGGGGGGGGACTACACCTTC; CDR3 protein: CAWSPHVGTSGGDYTF; J gene: TRBJ1-2; V gene: TRBV30; D gene: -; clone size: -
CDR3 DNA: TGTGCCAGCTCACGAGAGGGAACCCCGAACACCGGGGAGCTGTTTTTT; CDR3 protein: CASSREGTPNTGELFF; J gene: TRBJ2-2; V gene: TRBV18; D gene: -; clone size: -
CDR3 DNA: TGTGCCAGCAGCTTCTCCGGGACAGGAGGGAACACCGGGGAGCTGTTTTTT; CDR3 protein: CASSFSGTGGNTGELFF; J gene: TRBJ2-2; V gene: TRBV7-6; D gene: TRBD1; clone size: -
CDR3 DNA: TGTGCCAGCAGTGTTGGGGGGGGCACAGATACGCAGTATTTT; CDR3 protein: CASSVGGGTDTQYF; J gene: TRBJ2-3; V gene: TRBV6-1; D gene: TRBD2; clone size: -
CDR3 DNA: TGTGCCAGCAGTTATTTCAGGGGGCCAAGGGGCGGGGAGCTGTTTTTT; CDR3 protein: CASSYFRGPRGGELFF; J gene: TRBJ2-2; V gene: TRBV6-5; D gene: TRBD1; clone size: few
CDR3 DNA: TGTGCCAGCAGTGATACAGGGGGCTCGGGTGAAGCTTTCTTT; CDR3 protein: CASSDTGGSGEAFF; J gene: TRBJ1-1; V gene: TRBV6-4; D gene: TRBD1; clone size: -
CDR3 DNA: TGTGCCGTCGGGTCCCGGGACAGGGACTTATCTAACTATGGCTACACCTTC; CDR3 protein: CAVGSRDRDLSNYGYTF; J gene: TRBJ1-2; V gene: TRBV30; D gene: TRBD1; clone size: -
CDR3 DNA: TGCGCCAGCAGCTCGGACAGGCAAAGGTCCTACGAGCAGTACTTC; CDR3 protein: CASSSDRQRSYEQYF; J gene: TRBJ2-7; V gene: TRBV10-2; D gene: TRBD1; clone size: -
CDR3 DNA: TGCGCCAGCAGCTTGGACGGGACTAGCATCAACGAGCAGTTCTTC; CDR3 protein: CASSLDGTSINEQFF; J gene: TRBJ2-1; V gene: TRBV5-1; D gene: TRBD2; clone size: -
CDR3 DNA: TGTGCCAGCAACACAGGGTTGCACACTGAAGCTTTCTTT; CDR3 protein: CASNTGLHTEAFF; J gene: TRBJ1-1; V gene: TRBV6-6; D gene: -; clone size: -
CDR3 DNA: TGTGCCAGCAGCTTCGTCCGGCAGGGGGGTGAAAAACTGTTTTTT; CDR3 protein: CASSFVRQGGEKLFF; J gene: TRBJ1-4; V gene: TRBV5-5; D gene: TRBD1; clone size: -